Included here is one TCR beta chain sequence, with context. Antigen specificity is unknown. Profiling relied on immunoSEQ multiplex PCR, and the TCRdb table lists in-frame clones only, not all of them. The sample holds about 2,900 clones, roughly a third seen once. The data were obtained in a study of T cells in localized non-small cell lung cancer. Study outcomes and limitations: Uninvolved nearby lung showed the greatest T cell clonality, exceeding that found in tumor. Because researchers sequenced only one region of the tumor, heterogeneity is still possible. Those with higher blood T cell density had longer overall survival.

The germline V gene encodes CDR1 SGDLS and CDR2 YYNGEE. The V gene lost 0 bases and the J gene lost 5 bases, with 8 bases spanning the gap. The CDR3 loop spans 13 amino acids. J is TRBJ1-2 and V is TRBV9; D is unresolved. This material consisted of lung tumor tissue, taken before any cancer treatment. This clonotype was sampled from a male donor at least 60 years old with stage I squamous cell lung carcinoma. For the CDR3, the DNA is TGTGCCAGCAGCGTAGCTAACGGGTATGGCTACACCTTC. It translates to CASSVANGYGYTF.